This T cell receptor beta chain stems from a study of patients and donors after allogeneic stem cell transplantation. V lost 1 base and J 0 bases, leaving 15 bases between the germline ends. Germline V gene data show CDR1 as MGHRA and CDR2 as YSYEKL. The CDR3 totals 17 residues. Via MiXCR, TCRdb re-called the RT-PCR reads, giving one row per CDR3 protein. The data show about 960,000 distinct CDR3 sequences, under 20% seen once. The sample consisted of blood, either unsorted or a sorted T cell fraction (not recorded which). The chain employs TRBV4-1 and TRBJ1-1, with TRBD1 as a possible D gene (5 bases). This receptor was identified in a human donor who was either an allogeneic HSCT recipient or a stem cell or donor lymphocyte infusion donor (not recorded which). It is not recorded whose cells these are; they may come from a transplant donor. CDR3 DNA: TGCGCCAGCAGCCAAGTCTGGGGGGGAATAATGAACACTGAAGCTTTCTTT. Amino acids: CASSQVWGGIMNTEAFF.